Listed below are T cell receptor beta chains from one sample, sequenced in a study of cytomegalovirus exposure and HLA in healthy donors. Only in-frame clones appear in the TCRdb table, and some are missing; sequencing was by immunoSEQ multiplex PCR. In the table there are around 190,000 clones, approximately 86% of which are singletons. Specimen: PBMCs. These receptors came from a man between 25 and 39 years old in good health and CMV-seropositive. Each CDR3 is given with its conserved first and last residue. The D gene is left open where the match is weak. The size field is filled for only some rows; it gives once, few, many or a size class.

CDR3nt: TGTGCCAGCAGCCGACCGGGACAGTCGAACTATGGCTACACCTTC; CDR3aa: CASSRPGQSNYGYTF; v_gene: TRBV28; d_gene: TRBD1; j_gene: TRBJ1-2; abundance: NA; len: 15
CDR3nt: TGTGCCAGCACCAGGACTCAGGTGGAGCCCCAGCATTTT; CDR3aa: CASTRTQVEPQHF; v_gene: TRBV2; d_gene: NA; j_gene: TRBJ1-5; abundance: few; len: 13
CDR3nt: TGTGCCAGCAGCTTAGAGAGCACCGGGGAGCTGTTTTTT; CDR3aa: CASSLESTGELFF; v_gene: TRBV7-9; d_gene: NA; j_gene: TRBJ2-2; abundance: few; len: 13
CDR3nt: TGTGCCAGCAGCCCGCCGACTAGCGGGAGGGCGGAGACCCAGTACTTC; CDR3aa: CASSPPTSGRAETQYF; v_gene: TRBV13; d_gene: TRBD2; j_gene: TRBJ2-5; abundance: NA; len: 16
CDR3nt: TGTGCCAGCAGTCCCTTCGGGACTATGAACACCGGGGAGCTGTTTTTT; CDR3aa: CASSPFGTMNTGELFF; v_gene: TRBV7-3; d_gene: TRBD2; j_gene: TRBJ2-2; abundance: NA; len: 16
CDR3nt: TGTGCCAGCAGCCAAGACCCCGGCGAGCAGTACTTC; CDR3aa: CASSQDPGEQYF; v_gene: TRBV4-2; d_gene: NA; j_gene: TRBJ2-7; abundance: many; len: 12
CDR3nt: TGTGCCAGTAGCCGGACCCCGAACACTGAAGCTTTCTTT; CDR3aa: CASSRTPNTEAFF; v_gene: TRBV19; d_gene: NA; j_gene: TRBJ1-1; abundance: NA; len: 13
CDR3nt: TGCGCCAGCAGCTGGCGGCAGGGGGAAGGCGATGAAGCTTTCTTT; CDR3aa: CASSWRQGEGDEAFF; v_gene: TRBV5-1; d_gene: TRBD1; j_gene: TRBJ1-1; abundance: NA; len: 15
CDR3nt: TGCGCCAGCAGCCAAGGGGACAGTGGCCCCTACGAGCAGTACTTC; CDR3aa: CASSQGDSGPYEQYF; v_gene: TRBV4-1; d_gene: TRBD1; j_gene: TRBJ2-7; abundance: few; len: 15
CDR3nt: TGTGCCAGCAGGCCGGGACAGGGTTTTGAAAAACTGTTTTTT; CDR3aa: CASRPGQGFEKLFF; v_gene: TRBV2; d_gene: TRBD1; j_gene: TRBJ1-4; abundance: NA; len: 14
CDR3nt: TGTGCCAGCAGTCTAGCCCCGAACGGGGAGCTGTTTTTT; CDR3aa: CASSLAPNGELFF; v_gene: TRBV11-3; d_gene: NA; j_gene: TRBJ2-2; abundance: NA; len: 13
CDR3nt: TGTGCCAGCAGTGAAGTAACCTATGGCTACACCTTC; CDR3aa: CASSEVTYGYTF; v_gene: TRBV2; d_gene: NA; j_gene: TRBJ1-2; abundance: few; len: 12
CDR3nt: TGTGCCAGCAGCCCGCCCGGGACCTTTAACACTGAAGCTTTCTTT; CDR3aa: CASSPPGTFNTEAFF; v_gene: TRBV14; d_gene: NA; j_gene: TRBJ1-1; abundance: NA; len: 15
CDR3nt: TGCGCCAGCAGCCAAGGTACAGCGGATACCTACAATGAGCAGTTCTTC; CDR3aa: CASSQGTADTYNEQFF; v_gene: TRBV4-3; d_gene: NA; j_gene: TRBJ2-1; abundance: NA; len: 16
CDR3nt: TGTGCCAGTACCCTTTCGGGCAGGGCCTCCTACGAGCAGTACTTC; CDR3aa: CASTLSGRASYEQYF; v_gene: TRBV6-1; d_gene: NA; j_gene: TRBJ2-7; abundance: once; len: 15
CDR3nt: TGTGCCAGCAGCGTCGACGGGGCCCTCTACGAGCAGTACTTC; CDR3aa: CASSVDGALYEQYF; v_gene: TRBV9; d_gene: NA; j_gene: TRBJ2-7; abundance: NA; len: 14
CDR3nt: TGTGCCAGCATCACAAAGAGGGGGAAAGGGAACACTGAAGCTTTCTTT; CDR3aa: CASITKRGKGNTEAFF; v_gene: TRBV11-3; d_gene: NA; j_gene: TRBJ1-1; abundance: few; len: 16
CDR3nt: TGCGCCAGCAGCTTGGAACCCAATCAGCCCCAGCATTTT; CDR3aa: CASSLEPNQPQHF; v_gene: TRBV5-1; d_gene: NA; j_gene: TRBJ1-5; abundance: NA; len: 13
CDR3nt: TGTGCCAGCAGCGAGGAGGGACTAGCGGGCGATACGCAGTATTTT; CDR3aa: CASSEEGLAGDTQYF; v_gene: TRBV7-6; d_gene: TRBD2; j_gene: TRBJ2-3; abundance: NA; len: 15
CDR3nt: TGTGCCAGCAGCTTAGGCAGGGGGCTTGAGCCCCAGCATTTT; CDR3aa: CASSLGRGLEPQHF; v_gene: TRBV7-2; d_gene: TRBD1; j_gene: TRBJ1-5; abundance: NA; len: 14
CDR3nt: TGTGCCAGCAGCTTGGCGCAGGGAAACACCATATATTTT; CDR3aa: CASSLAQGNTIYF; v_gene: TRBV7-9; d_gene: NA; j_gene: TRBJ1-3; abundance: NA; len: 13
CDR3nt: TGTGCCAGCAGCTTCCTTCAGGGAACCAACACCGGGGAGCTGTTTTTT; CDR3aa: CASSFLQGTNTGELFF; v_gene: TRBV5-6; d_gene: NA; j_gene: TRBJ2-2; abundance: NA; len: 16
CDR3nt: TGTGCCAGCAACCCGGGAGGGGGGGGTTATGGCGAGCAGTACTTC; CDR3aa: CASNPGGGGYGEQYF; v_gene: TRBV7-2; d_gene: TRBD2; j_gene: TRBJ2-7; abundance: NA; len: 15
CDR3nt: TGTGCCAGCACCACGTCGAGCTCCTACGAGCAGTACTTC; CDR3aa: CASTTSSSYEQYF; v_gene: TRBV6-5; d_gene: NA; j_gene: TRBJ2-7; abundance: NA; len: 13
CDR3nt: TGTGCCAGCAGCTCGCCGGGTCCCCTTCCCGAGCAGTACTTC; CDR3aa: CASSSPGPLPEQYF; v_gene: TRBV11-2; d_gene: NA; j_gene: TRBJ2-7; abundance: NA; len: 14
CDR3nt: TGTGCCATCAGCAGGACAGGGGGTGATGAGCAGTTCTTC; CDR3aa: CAISRTGGDEQFF; v_gene: TRBV10-3; d_gene: TRBD1; j_gene: TRBJ2-1; abundance: once; len: 13
CDR3nt: TGCGCCAGCAGCTTCGGACTAGCGGGATTTAGAGACGAGCAGTACTTC; CDR3aa: CASSFGLAGFRDEQYF; v_gene: TRBV5-1; d_gene: TRBD2; j_gene: TRBJ2-7; abundance: NA; len: 16
CDR3nt: TGCGCCAGCAGCTTGGTCCCTAGCGGGAGGTCCTACAATGAGCAGTTCTTC; CDR3aa: CASSLVPSGRSYNEQFF; v_gene: TRBV5-1; d_gene: TRBD2; j_gene: TRBJ2-1; abundance: NA; len: 17
CDR3nt: TGTGCCAGTAGTATAAGCTCTCGAAGTTTAGGGGAGCAGTTCTTC; CDR3aa: CASSISSRSLGEQFF; v_gene: TRBV19; d_gene: NA; j_gene: TRBJ2-1; abundance: NA; len: 15
CDR3nt: TGCAGCGTCGACGCGGGGGGGGGAGCTGGAAACACCATATATTTT; CDR3aa: CSVDAGGGAGNTIYF; v_gene: TRBV29-1; d_gene: NA; j_gene: TRBJ1-3; abundance: NA; len: 15
CDR3nt: TGTGCCAGCAGTTACTCGGCTAGCGGGAGCTACGAGCAGTACTTC; CDR3aa: CASSYSASGSYEQYF; v_gene: TRBV6-5; d_gene: TRBD2; j_gene: TRBJ2-7; abundance: NA; len: 15
CDR3nt: TGTGCCAGTACCTTTGGGGCCGGGACCGTCGCCTACGAGCAGTACTTC; CDR3aa: CASTFGAGTVAYEQYF; v_gene: TRBV19; d_gene: NA; j_gene: TRBJ2-7; abundance: NA; len: 16
CDR3nt: TGTGCCTGGGGCTTGCAGGCGAACACTGAAGCTTTCTTT; CDR3aa: CAWGLQANTEAFF; v_gene: TRBV30; d_gene: NA; j_gene: TRBJ1-1; abundance: NA; len: 13
CDR3nt: TGCGCCAGCAGCTCGGGACTAGCGGGGGGCACAGATACGCAGTATTTT; CDR3aa: CASSSGLAGGTDTQYF; v_gene: TRBV5-1; d_gene: TRBD2; j_gene: TRBJ2-3; abundance: NA; len: 16
CDR3nt: TGTGCCAGCAGTCCGGACCCGAGCAATCAGCCCCAGCATTTT; CDR3aa: CASSPDPSNQPQHF; v_gene: TRBV27; d_gene: NA; j_gene: TRBJ1-5; abundance: NA; len: 14
CDR3nt: TGTGCCAGCAGTGAATGGAGTAGGGGACTTGAGGAAAAACTGTTTTTT; CDR3aa: CASSEWSRGLEEKLFF; v_gene: TRBV25-1; d_gene: NA; j_gene: TRBJ1-4; abundance: NA; len: 16
CDR3nt: TGCGCCAGCAGCCAAGTCAAGTGGCAGACGAACACCGGGGAGCTGTTTTTT; CDR3aa: CASSQVKWQTNTGELFF; v_gene: TRBV4-3; d_gene: NA; j_gene: TRBJ2-2; abundance: NA; len: 17
CDR3nt: TGCGCCAGCAGCCAAGATCTGTCGACCTCTACGCAGTACTTC; CDR3aa: CASSQDLSTSTQYF; v_gene: TRBV4-3; d_gene: NA; j_gene: TRBJ2-7; abundance: NA; len: 14
CDR3nt: TGCGCCAGCAGCCAAGAAGGCGGGACAGGGATAGGCTACACCTTC; CDR3aa: CASSQEGGTGIGYTF; v_gene: TRBV4-3; d_gene: TRBD1; j_gene: TRBJ1-2; abundance: NA; len: 15
CDR3nt: TGCGCCAGCAGGACCCAAGGGGGCAGGGACACTGAAGCTTTCTTT; CDR3aa: CASRTQGGRDTEAFF; v_gene: TRBV5-1; d_gene: TRBD1; j_gene: TRBJ1-1; abundance: NA; len: 15
CDR3nt: TGTGCCAGCGGGCTACAGGGAGAATTCTCCGAGCAGTACTTC; CDR3aa: CASGLQGEFSEQYF; v_gene: TRBV2; d_gene: NA; j_gene: TRBJ2-7; abundance: NA; len: 14
CDR3nt: TGCGCCAGCAGCCAAGATCGGACAGGGGTTGACGGGGAGCTGTTTTTT; CDR3aa: CASSQDRTGVDGELFF; v_gene: TRBV4-1; d_gene: TRBD1; j_gene: TRBJ2-2; abundance: NA; len: 16
CDR3nt: TGTGCCAGCTGGCGGGTCGGGGAGACCCAGTACTTC; CDR3aa: CASWRVGETQYF; v_gene: TRBV27; d_gene: NA; j_gene: TRBJ2-5; abundance: NA; len: 12
CDR3nt: TGCAGCGTTGGCGACTACGAGCAGTACTTC; CDR3aa: CSVGDYEQYF; v_gene: TRBV29-1; d_gene: NA; j_gene: TRBJ2-7; abundance: few; len: 10
CDR3nt: TGCGCCAGCAGCCAAGTCTGGCCGGCGGGCAACACTGAAGCTTTCTTT; CDR3aa: CASSQVWPAGNTEAFF; v_gene: TRBV4-1; d_gene: NA; j_gene: TRBJ1-1; abundance: NA; len: 16
CDR3nt: TGTGCCAGCACCCCCGGACAGGGCGTCGGGTATGGCTACACCTTC; CDR3aa: CASTPGQGVGYGYTF; v_gene: TRBV6-5; d_gene: TRBD1; j_gene: TRBJ1-2; abundance: NA; len: 15
CDR3nt: TGTGCCTGGAGTGTAGTGGGGGGATCCTACAATGAGCAGTTCTTC; CDR3aa: CAWSVVGGSYNEQFF; v_gene: TRBV30; d_gene: NA; j_gene: TRBJ2-1; abundance: NA; len: 15
CDR3nt: TGTGCCAGCAGCCGGGACAGGGGCAATCAGCCCCAGCATTTT; CDR3aa: CASSRDRGNQPQHF; v_gene: TRBV28; d_gene: TRBD1; j_gene: TRBJ1-5; abundance: NA; len: 14
CDR3nt: TGTGCCAGCAGTTTTAACTCCTATAGCAATCAGCCCCAGCATTTT; CDR3aa: CASSFNSYSNQPQHF; v_gene: TRBV27; d_gene: NA; j_gene: TRBJ1-5; abundance: NA; len: 15
CDR3nt: TGTGCCAGTATCCCGACCTGGAACACTGAAGCTTTCTTT; CDR3aa: CASIPTWNTEAFF; v_gene: TRBV19; d_gene: NA; j_gene: TRBJ1-1; abundance: NA; len: 13
CDR3nt: TGTGCCAGCAGTTGGTCTAGCGGGGGTTACACCGGGGAGCTGTTTTTT; CDR3aa: CASSWSSGGYTGELFF; v_gene: TRBV27; d_gene: TRBD2; j_gene: TRBJ2-2; abundance: NA; len: 16
CDR3nt: TGCGCCAGCAGCGAGCGGAACTCCCGGATCGGAAACACCATATATTTT; CDR3aa: CASSERNSRIGNTIYF; v_gene: TRBV5-1; d_gene: NA; j_gene: TRBJ1-3; abundance: NA; len: 16
CDR3nt: TGCGCCAGCAGCCTGGGTACGGGGACGCATGAAAAACTGTTTTTT; CDR3aa: CASSLGTGTHEKLFF; v_gene: TRBV5-1; d_gene: NA; j_gene: TRBJ1-4; abundance: NA; len: 15
CDR3nt: TGTGCCAGCAGTTACGGGGGCAATCAGCCCCAGCATTTT; CDR3aa: CASSYGGNQPQHF; v_gene: TRBV6-6; d_gene: NA; j_gene: TRBJ1-5; abundance: NA; len: 13
CDR3nt: TGTGCCAGCAGCCTTCGGACATTCTCCTACGAGCAGTACTTC; CDR3aa: CASSLRTFSYEQYF; v_gene: TRBV27; d_gene: NA; j_gene: TRBJ2-7; abundance: NA; len: 14
CDR3nt: TGTGCCAGCAGTTGGCGGAGGAATCAGCCCCAGCATTTT; CDR3aa: CASSWRRNQPQHF; v_gene: TRBV27; d_gene: NA; j_gene: TRBJ1-5; abundance: NA; len: 13
CDR3nt: TGTGCCGGTAGGGGGCCTAGCACAGATACGCAGTATTTT; CDR3aa: CAGRGPSTDTQYF; v_gene: TRBV7-2; d_gene: TRBD1; j_gene: TRBJ2-3; abundance: NA; len: 13
CDR3nt: TGTGCCAGCAGCCAAGTAGGGACAGATACGCAGTATTTT; CDR3aa: CASSQVGTDTQYF; v_gene: TRBV4-2; d_gene: NA; j_gene: TRBJ2-3; abundance: once; len: 13
CDR3nt: TGTGCCAGCAGCCCCCGGGACAGCATGAACACTGAAGCTTTCTTT; CDR3aa: CASSPRDSMNTEAFF; v_gene: TRBV9; d_gene: TRBD1; j_gene: TRBJ1-1; abundance: once; len: 15